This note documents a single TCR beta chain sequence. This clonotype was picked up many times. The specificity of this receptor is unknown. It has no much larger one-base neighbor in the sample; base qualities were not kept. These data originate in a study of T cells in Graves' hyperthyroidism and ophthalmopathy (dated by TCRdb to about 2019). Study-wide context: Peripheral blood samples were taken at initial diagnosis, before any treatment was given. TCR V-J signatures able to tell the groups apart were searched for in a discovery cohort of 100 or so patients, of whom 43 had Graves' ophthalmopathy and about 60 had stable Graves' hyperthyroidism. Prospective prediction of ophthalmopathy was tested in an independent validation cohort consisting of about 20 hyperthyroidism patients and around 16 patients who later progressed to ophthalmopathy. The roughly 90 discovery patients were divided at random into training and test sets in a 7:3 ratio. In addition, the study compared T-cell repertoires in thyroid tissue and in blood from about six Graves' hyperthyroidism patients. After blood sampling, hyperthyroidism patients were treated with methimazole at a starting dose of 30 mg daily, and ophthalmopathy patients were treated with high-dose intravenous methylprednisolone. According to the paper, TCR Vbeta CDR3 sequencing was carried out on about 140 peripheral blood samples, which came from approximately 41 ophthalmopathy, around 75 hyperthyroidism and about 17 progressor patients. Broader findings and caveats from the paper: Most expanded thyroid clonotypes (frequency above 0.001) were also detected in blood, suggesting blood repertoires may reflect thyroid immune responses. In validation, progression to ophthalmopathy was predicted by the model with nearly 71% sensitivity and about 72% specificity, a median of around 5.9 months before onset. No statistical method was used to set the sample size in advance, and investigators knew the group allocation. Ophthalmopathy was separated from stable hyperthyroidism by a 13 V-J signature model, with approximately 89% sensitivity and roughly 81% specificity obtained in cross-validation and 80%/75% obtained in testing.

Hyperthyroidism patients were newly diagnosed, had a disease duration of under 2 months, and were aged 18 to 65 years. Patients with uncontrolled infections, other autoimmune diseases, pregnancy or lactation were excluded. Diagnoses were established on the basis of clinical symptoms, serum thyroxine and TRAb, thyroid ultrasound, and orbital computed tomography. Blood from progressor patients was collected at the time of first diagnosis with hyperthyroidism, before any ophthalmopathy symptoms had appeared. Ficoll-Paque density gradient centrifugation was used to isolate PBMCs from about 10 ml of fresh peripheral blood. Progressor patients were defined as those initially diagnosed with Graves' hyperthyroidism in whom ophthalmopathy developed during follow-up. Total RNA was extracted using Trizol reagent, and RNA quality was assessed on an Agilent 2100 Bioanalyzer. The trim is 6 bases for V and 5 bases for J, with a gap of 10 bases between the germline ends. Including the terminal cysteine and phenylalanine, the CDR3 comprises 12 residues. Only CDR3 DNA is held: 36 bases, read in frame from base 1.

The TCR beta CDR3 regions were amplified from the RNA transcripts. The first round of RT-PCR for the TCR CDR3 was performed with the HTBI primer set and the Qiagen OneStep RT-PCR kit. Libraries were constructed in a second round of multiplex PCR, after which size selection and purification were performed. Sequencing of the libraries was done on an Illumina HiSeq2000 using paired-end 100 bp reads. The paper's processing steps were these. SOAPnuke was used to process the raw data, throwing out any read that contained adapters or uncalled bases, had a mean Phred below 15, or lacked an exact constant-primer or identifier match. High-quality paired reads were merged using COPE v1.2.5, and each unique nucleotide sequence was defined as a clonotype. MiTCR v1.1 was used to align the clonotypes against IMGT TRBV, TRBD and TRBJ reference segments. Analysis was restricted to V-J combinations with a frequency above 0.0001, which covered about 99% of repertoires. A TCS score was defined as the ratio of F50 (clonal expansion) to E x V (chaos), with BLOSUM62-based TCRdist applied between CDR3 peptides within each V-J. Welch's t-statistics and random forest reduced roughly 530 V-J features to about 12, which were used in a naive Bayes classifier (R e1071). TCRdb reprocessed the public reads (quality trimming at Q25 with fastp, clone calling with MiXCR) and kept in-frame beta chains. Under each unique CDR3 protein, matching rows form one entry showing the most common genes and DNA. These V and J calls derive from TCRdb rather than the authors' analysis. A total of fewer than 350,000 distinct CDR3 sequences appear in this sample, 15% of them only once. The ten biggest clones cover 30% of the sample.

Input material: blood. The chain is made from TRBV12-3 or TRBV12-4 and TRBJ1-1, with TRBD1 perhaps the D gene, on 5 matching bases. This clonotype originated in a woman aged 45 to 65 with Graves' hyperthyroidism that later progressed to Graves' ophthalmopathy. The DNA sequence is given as TGTGCCAGCAGCGAGGGACGGACTGAAGCTTTCTTT. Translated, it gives CASSEGRTEAFF.